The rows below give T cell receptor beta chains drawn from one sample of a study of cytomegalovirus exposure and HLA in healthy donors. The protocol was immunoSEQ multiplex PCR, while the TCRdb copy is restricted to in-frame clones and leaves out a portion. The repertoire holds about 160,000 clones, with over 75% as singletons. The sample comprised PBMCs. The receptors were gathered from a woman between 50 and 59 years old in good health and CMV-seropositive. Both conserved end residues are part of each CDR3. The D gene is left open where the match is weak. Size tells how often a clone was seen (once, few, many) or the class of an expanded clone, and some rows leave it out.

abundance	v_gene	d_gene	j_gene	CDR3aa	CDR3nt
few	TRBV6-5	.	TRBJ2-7	CASSYSRGPREQYF	TGTGCCAGCAGTTACTCTAGGGGCCCCCGCGAGCAGTACTTC
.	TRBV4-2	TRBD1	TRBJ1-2	CASSQVSRDSHGYTF	TGTGCCAGCAGCCAAGTGAGCCGGGACAGCCATGGCTACACCTTC
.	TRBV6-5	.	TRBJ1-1	CASSYDMNTEAFF	TGTGCCAGCAGTTACGACATGAACACTGAAGCTTTCTTT
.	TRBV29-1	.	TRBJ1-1	CSVAPRGTRGAVEAFF	TGCAGCGTTGCCCCCAGGGGAACCAGGGGCGCCGTTGAAGCTTTCTTT
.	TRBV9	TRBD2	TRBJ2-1	CASSVAASGSYNEQFF	TGTGCCAGCAGCGTAGCGGCTAGCGGGTCCTACAATGAGCAGTTCTTC
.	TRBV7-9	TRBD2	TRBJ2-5	CASSQYTGGQETQYF	TGTGCCAGCAGCCAATACACGGGGGGGCAAGAGACCCAGTACTTC
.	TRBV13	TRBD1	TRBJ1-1	CASSLEGQGDTEAFF	TGTGCCAGCAGCTTAGAGGGGCAGGGGGACACTGAAGCTTTCTTT
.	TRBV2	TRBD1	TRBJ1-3	CAGRGRPGQGFSAGDTIYF	TGTGCCGGGAGGGGACGGCCGGGACAGGGTTTTTCTGCCGGGGACACCATATATTTT
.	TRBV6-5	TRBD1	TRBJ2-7	CASGQGAMTYEQYF	TGTGCCAGCGGCCAGGGGGCAATGACCTACGAGCAGTACTTC
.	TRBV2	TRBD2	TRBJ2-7	CASSASGYEQYF	TGTGCCAGCAGTGCTAGCGGGTACGAGCAGTACTTC
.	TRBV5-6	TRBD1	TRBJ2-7	CASSFQDRMLYEQYF	TGTGCCAGCAGCTTCCAGGACAGGATGCTGTACGAGCAGTACTTC
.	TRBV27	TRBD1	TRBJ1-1	CASSLQGVPNTEAFF	TGTGCCAGCAGTTTACAGGGGGTACCAAACACTGAAGCTTTCTTT
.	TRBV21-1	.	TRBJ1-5	CASSPGVATGFSNQPQHF	TGTGCCAGCAGCCCAGGGGTGGCGACAGGCTTTAGCAATCAGCCCCAGCATTTT
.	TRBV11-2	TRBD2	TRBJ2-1	CASSKTGTSQSNEQFF	TGTGCCAGCAGCAAAACCGGGACTAGTCAATCCAATGAGCAGTTCTTC
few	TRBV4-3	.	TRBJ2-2	CASSPNLDTGELFF	TGCGCCAGCAGCCCGAACTTAGACACCGGGGAGCTGTTTTTT
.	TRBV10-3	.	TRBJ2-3	CAIRSQGSTDTQYF	TGTGCCATCAGGAGTCAGGGATCCACAGATACGCAGTATTTT
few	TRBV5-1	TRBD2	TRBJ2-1	CASSSDPSGGYNEQFF	TGCGCCAGCAGCTCGGATCCTAGCGGGGGCTACAATGAGCAGTTCTTC
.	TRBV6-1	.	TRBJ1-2	CASREVVGADGYTF	TGTGCCAGCAGGGAAGTGGTGGGGGCAGATGGCTACACCTTC
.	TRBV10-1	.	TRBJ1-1	CASSDGRVNTEAFF	TGCGCCAGCAGTGACGGCAGGGTGAACACTGAAGCTTTCTTT